A single sample is the source of the 19 T cell receptor beta chains below, sequenced in a study of a mutant IDH1 vaccine in newly diagnosed glioma. The time point is: week 11, during vaccination. Every vaccination contained 300 ug of the mutant IDH1 20-mer peptide and was paired with topical imiquimod. Their specific antigens are unknown. Using immunoSEQ multiplex PCR, the repertoire was profiled, and TCRdb retains in-frame clones only, with some absent. Of 23,000 or so clones in the sample, 79% were seen once. Sequences were derived from PBMCs, sampled from a glioma patient whose treatment included an IDH1 peptide vaccine. Every receptor here comes from a man in his forties with glioma.

The chain couples TRBV28 to TRBJ1-2; D might be TRBD1 (6 bases). This CDR3 comprises 14 residues. Germline V gene data show CDR1 as MDHEN and CDR2 as SYDVKM. V shed 3 bases and J shed 1 base, with 9 bases lying between them. The CDR3 loop is CASSFRGGNYGYTF. The CDR3, as DNA: TGTGCCAGCAGTTTTAGGGGGGGTAACTATGGCTACACCTTC.

This clone was found a few times. The chain uses TRBV5-1 and TRBJ1-1, with 7 positions matching TRBD1. In germline, CDR1 is SGHRS, CDR2 YFSETQ. V lost 0 bases to trimming and J lost 5 bases; unmatched junction nucleotides: 7. The CDR3 sequence is 15 residues long. The DNA of the CDR3 is TGCGCCAGCAGCTTGGAACAGGGGTGGAGGACTGAAGCTTTCTTT. Protein sequence: CASSLEQGWRTEAFF.

The CDR3 DNA reads TGTGCCAGTAAGCCTGTGGCGGGGTCCAGGGTCGGCGAGCAGTACTTC. Translating gives CASKPVAGSRVGEQYF. The chain couples TRBV19 to TRBJ2-7; perhaps TRBD2 as D (6 bases). This CDR3 has 16 amino acids. Germline CDR1 is LNHDA and CDR2 is SQIVND (reference sequence). Between the trimmed V and J ends, which lost 7 bases and 6 bases, there was a span of 25 bases.

The rearrangement joins TRBV5-1 to TRBJ2-3; no clear D gene. The germline V gene encodes CDR1 SGHRS and CDR2 YFSETQ. Trimming took off 0 bases at V and 3 bases at J, with 14 bases between the two ends. The CDR3 spans 16 residues. The DNA of the CDR3 is TGCGCCAGCAGCTTGGCCAAGCACACCTCAACAGATACGCAGTATTTT. Protein: CASSLAKHTSTDTQYF.

The rearrangement links TRBV27 to TRBJ2-2; 13 bases fit TRBD2. The CDR3 runs 20 residues. V was pared by 2 bases and J by 5 bases, with 14 bases of the junction left unmatched. CDR1 is MNHEY, CDR2 SMNVEV, per germline (reference sequence). The CDR3 bases are TGTGCCAGCAGTTTACGTGACCCGGGACTAGCGGGGACAGGGACCGGGGAGCTGTTTTTT. The encoded protein is CASSLRDPGLAGTGTGELFF.

This chain links TRBV5-1 with TRBJ2-3; D not resolved. Germline V gene data show CDR1 as SGHRS and CDR2 as YFSETQ. The V end was cut by 4 bases, the J end by 2 bases, with 11 bases between. This CDR3 has 14 amino acids. CDR3 coding DNA: TGCGCCAGCAGCGGCGCGCGGAACACAGATACGCAGTATTTT. Its translation is CASSGARNTDTQYF.

The CDR3 coding sequence is TGTGCCAGCAGTTACTCGGCAACTAATGAAAAACTGTTTTTT. Translating gives CASSYSATNEKLFF. The rearrangement links TRBV6-5 to TRBJ1-4; no reliable D call. Germline values: CDR1 MNHEY, CDR2 SVGAGI. The CDR3 loop spans 14 amino acids. Trimming cost V 0 bases and J 0 bases, with 2 bases left between them.

This clone turned up a few times. The J gene is TRBJ2-7, the V gene TRBV6-6; 8 nucleotides align to TRBD2. Germline loops: CDR1 MNHNY, CDR2 SVGAGI (reference sequence). This CDR3 has 13 amino acids. J lost 4 bases, V lost 4 bases, and 3 bases had no gene match. CDR3 in amino acids: CASSWASGYEQYV. The CDR3 nucleotides read TGTGCCAGCAGTTGGGCTAGCGGGTACGAGCAGTACGTC.

The rearrangement links TRBV7-2 to TRBJ2-1, with 10 bases matching TRBD2. CDR3 length equals 15 residues. The J segment lost 8 bases and the V segment lost 4 bases, leaving 8 bases of the junction unmatched. Germline loops: CDR1 SGHTA, CDR2 FQGNSA. CDR3 residues: CASSSRTGTSDEQFF. CDR3 DNA sequence: TGTGCCAGCAGCTCTCGAACCGGGACTAGCGATGAGCAGTTCTTC.

By share of the sample, this clone is medium-sized. The chain is built from TRBV20-1 and TRBJ2-1, with D tentatively TRBD1 (5 bases). Trimming removed 4 bases from V and 7 bases from J, with 8 bases in between. The CDR3 extends over 11 amino acids. Germline CDR1 and CDR2: DFQATT and SNEGSKA (reference sequence). The CDR3 protein is CSANRMNEQFF. In nucleotides, the CDR3 is TGCAGTGCTAACAGGATGAATGAGCAGTTCTTC.

The gene calls are TRBV10-1 and TRBJ2-6; 10 bases map to TRBD1. The ends lost 2 bases at V and 0 bases at J; junction bases unmatched: 7. The germline V gene encodes CDR1 WNHNN and CDR2 SYGVQD (reference sequence). CDR3 size: 19 residues. In DNA form, the CDR3 reads TGCGCCAGCAGTGAGCCCCCGGGACAGGGGCGCTCTGGGGCCAACGTCCTGACTTTC. It specifies CASSEPPGQGRSGANVLTF.

The gene calls are TRBV5-4 and TRBJ2-5, with D possibly being TRBD1 or TRBD2 (5 bases each). V was pared by 4 bases and J by 0 bases, with 7 bases between. Germline V gene lookup returns CDR1 SGHNT and CDR2 YYREEE (reference sequence). CDR3 length: 13 amino acids. The CDR3 reads CASSRDHQETQYF. In DNA, the CDR3 is TGTGCCAGCAGCAGGGACCACCAAGAGACCCAGTACTTC.

This chain's CDR3 is CASSPGNQGRDQPQHF. The CDR3 coding sequence is TGCGCCAGCAGCCCCGGGAACCAGGGGAGAGATCAGCCCCAGCATTTT. J is TRBJ1-5 and V is TRBV4-1, with D perhaps TRBD1 (6 bases). V was trimmed by 4 bases and J by 5 bases, leaving 18 bases between them. Germline values: CDR1 MGHRA, CDR2 YSYEKL. CDR3 length: 16 residues.

This clone was picked up a small number of times. The chain couples TRBV9 to TRBJ2-3; weak D call: TRBD2 (5 bases). The CDR3 loop spans 13 amino acids. Trimming left V 3 bases short and J 4 bases short, with 9 bases between. Germline V gene sequence: CDR1 SGDLS, CDR2 YYNGEE. The CDR3 DNA sequence: TGTGCCAGCAGCGGTGGAGGATCAGATACGCAGTATTTT. This sequence encodes CASSGGGSDTQYF.

The table lists this clone with a count of one. The gene calls are TRBV10-1 and TRBJ2-3; 10 bases map to TRBD2. Germline V gene data show CDR1 as WNHNN and CDR2 as SYGVQD (reference sequence). CDR3 length: 16 amino acids. The V segment lost 5 bases and the J segment 2 bases; nucleotides outside the gene matches: 7. CDR3 sequence reads: CASSPQGTSDTDTQYF. CDR3 nucleotide sequence: TGCGCCAGCAGTCCCCAAGGGACTAGCGACACAGATACGCAGTATTTT.

A single count supports this clone. The chain links TRBV28 to TRBJ2-3; D possibly matches TRBD1 or TRBD2 (5 bases each). This CDR3 is 16 amino acids long. Between the trimmed V and J ends, which lost 11 bases and 6 bases, there was a span of 27 bases. Looked up from germline, CDR1 is MDHEN and CDR2 is SYDVKM. CDR3 DNA: TGTGCCTCAAATCCCCCAGGGAGCGGTTTAGCGGATACGCAGTATTTT. This codes for CASNPPGSGLADTQYF.

This chain joins TRBV11-3 and TRBJ2-1, with D perhaps matching TRBD2 (5 bases). CDR1 is SGHNT and CDR2 is YENEEA in the germline V gene. This CDR3 contains 13 residues. V was clipped by 5 bases and J by 5 bases, with 10 bases between them. CDR3 sequence reads: CASSVDGNNEQFF. The DNA for the CDR3 is TGTGCCAGCAGCGTGGACGGGAACAATGAGCAGTTCTTC.

The chain has TRBV7-9 and TRBJ2-1; TRBD2 agrees at 10 bases. The ends lost 3 bases at V and 10 bases at J; junction bases unmatched: 12. The CDR3 length is 16 residues. CDR1 is SEHNR and CDR2 is FQNEAQ in the germline V gene (reference sequence). This CDR3 reads CASSLAAGGPGGEQFF. The CDR3 bases are TGTGCCAGCAGCTTGGCAGCGGGAGGGCCCGGAGGAGAGCAGTTCTTC. The full variable domain, rest sourced from reference TRBV7-9 and TRBJ2-1, is DTGVSQNPRHKITKRGQNVTFRCDPISEHNRLYWYRQTLGQGPEFLTYFQNEAQLEKSRLLSDRFSAERPKGSFSTLEIQRTEQGDSAMYLCASSLAAGGPGGEQFFGPGTRLTVL.

CDR3 bases: TGCGCCAGCGGCGGACAGGGGCGTTATGGCTACACCTTC. Translating gives CASGGQGRYGYTF. The gene calls are TRBV5-1 and TRBJ1-2; 9 bases are shared with TRBD1. The CDR3 totals 13 residues. With V trimmed by 7 bases and J by 5 bases, 6 bases remained unmatched. Germline CDR1 and CDR2: SGHRS and YFSETQ.